This T cell receptor beta chain was recovered during a study of cytomegalovirus exposure and HLA in healthy donors. 13 Jbeta primers and 60 Vbeta primers were used for the PCR. The table came from immunoSEQ multiplex PCR; TCRdb's copy has only in-frame clones and leaves some out. The table has about 230,000 clones, about 80% seen once. This CDR3 is 13 amino acids long. Germline V gene lookup returns CDR1 GTSNPN and CDR2 SVGIG (reference sequence). V gave up 3 bases and J gave up 1 base, with 10 bases separating them. V gene TRBV30 combines with J gene TRBJ2-7; D uncertain. This receptor was obtained from a woman aged 55 to 70 in good health and CMV-seropositive. Sequences were obtained from PBMCs. CDR3 DNA: TGTGCCTGGAGCTCCGGTCGGTCCTACGAGCAGTACTTC. It translates to CAWSSGRSYEQYF.